These 2 T cell receptor beta chains originate from one sample sequenced in a study of vaccination effects on CD4 cells after COVID-19. Viral peptide pools were used in the ViraFEST assay to expand antigen-specific CD4+ T cells, and sequencing came afterward. Culture proceeded for 9 to 11 days, and CD4+ T cells were then isolated. Of the BNT162b2 and mRNA-1273 vaccines, participants received two doses of one or the other. Profiled with immunoSEQ multiplex PCR; TCRdb holds only in-frame clones, not every one. The data show fewer than 90,000 clones, around 74% seen once. These receptors lack a known antigen. The material was CD4+ T cells from PBMCs cultured with HCoV-OC43 spike peptides, obtained after COVID-19 vaccination. Subset of the sample: HCoV-OC43 spike overlapping peptide pool stimulation. The receptors come from a human donor who received a COVID-19 vaccine.

This sequence joins TRBV5-6 and TRBJ2-4; 7 nucleotides agree with TRBD2. With V trimmed by 1 base and J by 6 bases, 7 bases remained unmatched. Germline V gives CDR1 SGHDT, CDR2 YYEEEE. The CDR3 consists of 15 residues. CDR3 in DNA: TGTGCCAGCAGCTTGAGGGGAGGGCAGGGAAACATTCAGTACTTC. Translation: CASSLRGGQGNIQYF.

This chain connects TRBV10-3 to TRBJ2-6; D perhaps matches TRBD1 (6 bases). V shed 4 bases and J shed 0 bases, with 16 bases lying between them. There are 18 residues in the CDR3. CDR1 is ENHRY and CDR2 is SYGVKD in the germline V gene. The CDR3 region has the DNA TGTGCCATCAGTGTCGACAGGATCGGACCCTCTGGGGCCAACGTCCTGACTTTC. Translating gives CAISVDRIGPSGANVLTF.